This TCR beta chain was sequenced during a study of CD8 T cells in ankylosing spondylitis. Ten or more counts support this clonotype. What it binds is unknown. General study points: Ankylosing spondylitis blood appeared to carry a characteristic TCR beta motif of eight or nine highly homologous variants.

TCRdb reanalysed the 5' RACE reads using MiXCR and keeps one entry per CDR3 protein. The table has tens of thousands of distinct CDR3 sequences, 6.2% seen once; the top ten hold roughly 5%. The receptor was derived from a male donor with ankylosing spondylitis. Sequencing was carried out using synovial fluid, either unsorted or a sorted T cell fraction (not recorded which).

The CDR3 coding sequence is TGTGCCAGCACCCCGGAGGGAGGGGCAGGTAGCCCCTCTGGAAACACCATATATTTT. Amino acids: CASTPEGGAGSPSGNTIYF. The chain recombines TRBV12-3 or TRBV12-4 with TRBJ1-3, with a tentative D call TRBD1 (5 bases). The V end was cut by 7 bases, the J end by 0 bases, with 25 bases between. The CDR3 is 19 amino acids.